In this sample, the clone carrying this T cell receptor (beta chain) turned up many times. Its antigen remains unknown. A 3' RACE protocol on RNA, with unique molecular identifiers, produced the TCR library. MiXCR was run by TCRdb on the 3' RACE reads, yielding one entry per CDR3 protein. The data contain tens of thousands of distinct CDR3 sequences, 4.3% of them singletons. Trimming stripped 5 bases from V and 2 bases from J, with 10 bases between. Germline V gene data show CDR1 as SGHNT and CDR2 as YENEEA. This CDR3 is built from 13 residues. This specimen comes from a study of HIV-infected children after antiretroviral therapy interruption. Findings and caveats of the study: Naive CD4+ CDR3 sharing between time points fell after interruption began.

Sample treatment: PENTA 11 planned treatment interruption arm or continuous ART arm. Only samples with at least 5 million viable PBMCs qualified. Naive CD4+ CD45RA+ CD45RO- T cells were FACS-sorted from thawed PBMCs. This chain connects TRBV11-3 to TRBJ2-7; the D gene is possibly TRBD1 (5 bases). This receptor was obtained from a pool of human donors with HIV. Sequencing used CD45RA+ CD4+ T cells from PBMCs, pooled from several time points, obtained from a donor given antiretroviral therapy, either interrupted or continuous. Subset given: naive CD4+ CD45RA+ CD45RO- T cells. CDR3 sequence (DNA): TGTGCCAGCAGCGCAAGGACAACCTACGAGCAGTACTTC. Translated: CASSARTTYEQYF.